The sequence of this T cell receptor (beta chain) was determined in a study of shared clonotypes between healthy human individuals (dated by TCRdb to between 2020 and 2021). A note on the overall study: The cohort comprised a couple of women and a few men aged 18 to 49 years. For each donor, CD4 naive and CD4 memory were each given three plates, CD8 naive was given two plates, and CD8 memory was given one plate. To estimate repertoire size and how much clonotype sharing occurs between individuals, the study deeply sequenced the blood TCR repertoires of five healthy adults. To increase sequencing depth and limit assay-specific biases, different laboratories used diverse techniques to prepare libraries and sequence TCR repertoires. Per donor, leukapheresis produced somewhere between about 0.8 and 9.5 billion PBMCs.

Donors were healthy HIV-negative adults with no recently reported acute infections or vaccinations. Every donor was a Caucasian adult living in Nashville, Tennessee, USA. CD4+ T cells were enriched by magnetic negative selection, after which naive cells were positively selected on CD45RA and the negative fraction was taken as the memory subset. After blood collection by leukapheresis, PBMCs were isolated using Ficoll-Histopaque density gradient centrifugation and then cryopreserved in the vapor phase of liquid nitrogen. Analytical flow cytometry was used to check the purity and quantity of every magnetically sorted T cell population. Genomic DNA was isolated from every sorted fraction and measured by UV absorbance on a Nanodrop 2000c. A word on this clone: No antigen is known for it. Base qualities are not provided; no much larger clone lies one nucleotide away.

Reading the germline V gene gives CDR1 SGHDT and CDR2 YYEEEE. From cysteine to phenylalanine, the CDR3 is 15 amino acids long. Only the CDR3 region is kept as DNA, spanning 45 bases read in frame from base 1. Trimming removed 4 bases from V and 3 bases from J, leaving 15 bases between the germline ends. What the authors observed across the whole study: Sampling was restricted to blood, and TCR repertoires in tissue are likely to differ from TCR repertoires in blood. Across four donors, 4.5% to 6.5% of naive CD4, approximately 4% of naive CD8, 2% to 2.5% of memory CD4, and approximately 0.4% of memory CD8 clonotypes were shared. Pairwise subsampling indicated that sequencing depth was expected to affect the degree of clonotype sharing among donors. Because the study included only a small number of donors, the genetic and exposure-history diversity represented was limited. Even with the large sequencing depth, rarefaction of the sorted-subset datasets indicated that sequencing was incomplete. Estimated clonotype richness was generally larger for naive than for memory subsets. Compared with non-shared clonotypes, clonotypes shared by all four sorted-subset donors had higher generation probabilities.

Using the deep immunoSEQ assay, multiplex PCR amplified TCR CDR3 regions from genomic DNA. For each cell subset, the extracted genomic DNA was distributed evenly across all wells of several immunoSEQ 96-well plates, and each plate served as one replicate. For sorted subsets, about 200 ng genomic DNA, equal to 30,000 to 35,000 T cell genomes, was loaded into each replicate PCR. Purified libraries were quantified with a Qubit 3.0 fluorometer, sized on a Bioanalyzer 2100, and re-quantified with the KAPA Library Quantification kit. Every immunoSEQ 96-well plate was sequenced on a dedicated single-read 150-cycle Illumina NextSeq 550 flow cell. The authors' analysis ran thus. Because the immunoSEQ output held only junctional sequences and lacked quality scores, the filtering could not match the filtering applied to full-length reads. To assign V/J genes and CDR3, sequences were annotated using PyIR, a Python wrapper for IgBLAST v1.9, with IMGT germline references. Reads were filtered out if the reads had weak V/J assignments (E-value above 1e-6), no CDR3, stop codons, out-of-frame junctions, or ambiguous translated residues. V3J clonotypes were defined as sequences sharing an identical inferred V gene, J gene, and CDR3 amino acid sequence. To compute the percentage overlap between repertoires, the number of shared unique clonotypes was divided by the size of the smaller repertoire. RTK rarefaction, the Chao1 estimator, and Recon v2.1 estimates of unobserved clonotypes were used to assess repertoire richness. Generation probabilities were computed with OLGA for all TCRbeta clonotypes obtained by the gDNA method from a few donors. The table was pulled from immuneACCESS by TCRdb, which kept in-frame rearrangements only. Such tables lose some clones; where checked, under half of the loss comes from unresolved V genes, and the rest has no known cause. V, J and clone size are those of that table, while D and trimming were read from the DNA. In all, the sample holds about a million clones, and over 75% of those were seen once. Jointly, the top ten make up approximately 1.5% of the sample.

The chain employs TRBV5-6 and TRBJ2-3; matching of 5 bases hints at TRBD2 as the D gene. Sequencing was performed on memory CD4+ T cells sorted from blood. The intended sense of this specimen's cell subset or site label: CD45RA-negative fraction. This TCR derives from a young man in good health. The nucleotides are TGTGCCAGCAGCCGCGGGTCCCGGATGACAGATACGCAGTATTTT. This sequence encodes CASSRGSRMTDTQYF.